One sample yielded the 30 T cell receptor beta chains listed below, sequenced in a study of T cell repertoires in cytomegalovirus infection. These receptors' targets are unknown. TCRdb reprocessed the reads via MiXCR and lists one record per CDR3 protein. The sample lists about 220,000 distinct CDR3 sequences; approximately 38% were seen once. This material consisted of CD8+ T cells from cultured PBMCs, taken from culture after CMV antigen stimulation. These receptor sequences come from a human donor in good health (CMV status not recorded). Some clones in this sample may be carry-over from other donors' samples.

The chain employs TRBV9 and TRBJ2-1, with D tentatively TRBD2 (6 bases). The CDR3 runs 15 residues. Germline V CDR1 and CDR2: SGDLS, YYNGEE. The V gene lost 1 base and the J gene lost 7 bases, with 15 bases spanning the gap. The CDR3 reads CASSVSLGAGNEQFF. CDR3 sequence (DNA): TGTGCCAGCAGCGTAAGTCTCGGGGCGGGGAATGAGCAGTTCTTC.

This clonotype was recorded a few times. This CDR3 reads CASSAGTRTEAFF. The CDR3 DNA is TGTGCCAGCAGCGCCGGGACGCGAACTGAAGCTTTCTTT. V and J are TRBV3-1 and TRBJ1-1; D perhaps matches TRBD1 (5 bases). This CDR3 has 13 residues. Germline CDR1 is LGHDT and CDR2 is YNNKEL (reference sequence). Trimming took off 5 bases at V and 5 bases at J, with 12 bases between the two ends.

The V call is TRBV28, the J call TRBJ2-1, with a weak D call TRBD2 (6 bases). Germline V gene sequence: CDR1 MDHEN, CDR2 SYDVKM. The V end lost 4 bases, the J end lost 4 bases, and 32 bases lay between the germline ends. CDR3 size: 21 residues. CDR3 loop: CASSSRGIGPGPGGVYNEQFF. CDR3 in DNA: TGTGCCAGCAGTTCAAGGGGTATCGGGCCGGGGCCCGGGGGAGTTTACAATGAGCAGTTCTTC.

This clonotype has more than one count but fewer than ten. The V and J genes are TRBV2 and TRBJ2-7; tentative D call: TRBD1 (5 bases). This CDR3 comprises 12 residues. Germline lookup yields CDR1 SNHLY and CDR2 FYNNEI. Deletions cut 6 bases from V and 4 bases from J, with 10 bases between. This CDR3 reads CASSGRVYEQYF. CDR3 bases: TGTGCCAGCAGCGGCAGGGTTTACGAGCAGTACTTC.

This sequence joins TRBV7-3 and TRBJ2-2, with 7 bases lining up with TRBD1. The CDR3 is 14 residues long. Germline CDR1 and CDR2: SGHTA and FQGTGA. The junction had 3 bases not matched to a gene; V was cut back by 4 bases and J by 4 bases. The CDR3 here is CASSSTGITGELFF. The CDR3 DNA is TGTGCCAGCAGCTCGACAGGGATCACCGGGGAGCTGTTTTTT.

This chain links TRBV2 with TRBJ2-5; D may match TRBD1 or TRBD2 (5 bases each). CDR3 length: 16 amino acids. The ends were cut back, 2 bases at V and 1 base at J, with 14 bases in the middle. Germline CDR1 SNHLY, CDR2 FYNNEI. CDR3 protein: CASSERVWGSQETQYF. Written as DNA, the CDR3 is TGTGCCAGCAGTGAACGAGTTTGGGGGTCCCAAGAGACCCAGTACTTC.

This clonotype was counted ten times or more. CDR3 nucleotide sequence: TGCGCCAGCAGTCCTAGCGGGACCTACAATGAGCAGTTCTTC. Translation: CASSPSGTYNEQFF. The chain is built from TRBV10-2 and TRBJ2-1, with 9 nucleotides matching TRBD2. J lost 2 bases, V lost 5 bases, and 1 base had no gene match. Germline loops: CDR1 WSHSY, CDR2 SAAADI. This CDR3 spans 14 amino acids.

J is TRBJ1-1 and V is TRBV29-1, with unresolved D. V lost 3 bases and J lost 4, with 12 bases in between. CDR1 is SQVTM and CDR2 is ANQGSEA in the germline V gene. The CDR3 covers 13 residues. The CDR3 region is CSVDTGSPTEAFF. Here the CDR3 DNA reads TGCAGCGTTGATACGGGGAGTCCCACTGAAGCTTTCTTT.

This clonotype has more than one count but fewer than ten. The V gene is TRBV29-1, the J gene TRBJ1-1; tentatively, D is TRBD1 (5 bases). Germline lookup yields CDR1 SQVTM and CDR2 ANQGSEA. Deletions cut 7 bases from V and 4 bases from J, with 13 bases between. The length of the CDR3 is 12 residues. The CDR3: CSGGRERTEAFF. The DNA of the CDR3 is TGCAGCGGAGGCAGGGAACGCACTGAAGCTTTCTTT.

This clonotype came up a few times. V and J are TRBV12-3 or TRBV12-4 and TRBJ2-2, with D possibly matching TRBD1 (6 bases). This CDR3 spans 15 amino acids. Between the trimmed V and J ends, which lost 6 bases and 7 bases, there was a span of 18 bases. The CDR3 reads CASRKQGINIGELFF. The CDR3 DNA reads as TGTGCCAGCAGGAAACAGGGAATCAATATCGGGGAGCTGTTTTTT.

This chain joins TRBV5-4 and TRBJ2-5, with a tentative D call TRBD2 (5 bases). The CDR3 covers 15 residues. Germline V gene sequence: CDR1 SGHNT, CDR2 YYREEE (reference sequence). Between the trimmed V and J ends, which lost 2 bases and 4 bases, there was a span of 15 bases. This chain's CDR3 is CASSFYRESLETQYF. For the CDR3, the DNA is TGTGCCAGCAGCTTTTATAGGGAGTCGCTAGAGACCCAGTACTTC.

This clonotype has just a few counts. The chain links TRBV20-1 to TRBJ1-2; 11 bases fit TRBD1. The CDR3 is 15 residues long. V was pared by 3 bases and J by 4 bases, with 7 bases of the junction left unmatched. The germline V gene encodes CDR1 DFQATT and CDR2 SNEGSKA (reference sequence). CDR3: CSARGQGEGSYGYTF. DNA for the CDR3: TGCAGTGCTAGGGGACAGGGGGAGGGGAGCTATGGCTACACCTTC.

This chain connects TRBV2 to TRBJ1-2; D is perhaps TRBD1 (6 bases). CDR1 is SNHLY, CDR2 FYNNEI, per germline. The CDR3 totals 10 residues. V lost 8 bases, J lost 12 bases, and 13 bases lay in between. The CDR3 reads CASRDMGNTF. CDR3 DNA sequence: TGTGCCAGCCGGGACATGGGGAACACCTTC.

The DNA for the CDR3 is TGCGCCAGCAGCCAAGATGGCCGAGGCAGGGCCTCCTACGAGCAGTACTTC. Amino acid sequence: CASSQDGRGRASYEQYF. The rearrangement uses TRBV4-1 and TRBJ2-7; a weak D match, TRBD1 (5 bases). With 0 bases removed from V and 0 bases from J, the gap between germline ends came to 15 bases. Germline assignment: CDR1 MGHRA and CDR2 YSYEKL. This CDR3 comprises 17 residues.

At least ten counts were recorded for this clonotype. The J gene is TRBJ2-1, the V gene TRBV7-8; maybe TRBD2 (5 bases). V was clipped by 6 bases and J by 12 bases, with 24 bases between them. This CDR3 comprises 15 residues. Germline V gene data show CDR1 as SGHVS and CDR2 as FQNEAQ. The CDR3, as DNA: TGTGCCAGCAGTGCCCCGGAGGTTGCGTCAGGAGTGCAGTTCTTC. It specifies CASSAPEVASGVQFF. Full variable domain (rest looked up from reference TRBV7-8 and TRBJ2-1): GAGVSQSPRYKVAKRGQDVALRCDPISGHVSLFWYQQALGQGPEFLTYFQNEAQLDKSGLPSDRFFAERPEGSVSTLKIQRTQQEDSAVYLCASSAPEVASGVQFFGPGTRLTVL.

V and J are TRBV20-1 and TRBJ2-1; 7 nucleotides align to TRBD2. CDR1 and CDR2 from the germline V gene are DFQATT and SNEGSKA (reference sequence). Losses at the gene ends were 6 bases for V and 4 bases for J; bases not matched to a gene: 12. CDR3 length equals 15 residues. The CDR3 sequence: CSARSLAEGYNEQFF. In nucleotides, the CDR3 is TGCAGTGCGAGATCTCTAGCGGAGGGGTACAATGAGCAGTTCTTC.

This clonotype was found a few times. The CDR3, as DNA: TGTGCCACCTCACGGGGGGAAAGCAATCAGCCCCAGCATTTT. This encodes CATSRGESNQPQHF. The chain carries TRBV10-3 and TRBJ1-5, with a tentative D call TRBD1 (5 bases). The CDR3 spans 14 residues. The germline V gene encodes CDR1 ENHRY and CDR2 SYGVKD. Trimming shortened V by 10 bases and J by 1 base, and 14 bases separated the two germline ends.

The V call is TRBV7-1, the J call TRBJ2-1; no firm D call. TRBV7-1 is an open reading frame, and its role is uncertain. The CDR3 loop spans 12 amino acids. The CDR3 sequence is CSGGPSYNEQFF. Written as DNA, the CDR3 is TGTTCCGGCGGCCCCTCCTACAATGAGCAGTTCTTC.

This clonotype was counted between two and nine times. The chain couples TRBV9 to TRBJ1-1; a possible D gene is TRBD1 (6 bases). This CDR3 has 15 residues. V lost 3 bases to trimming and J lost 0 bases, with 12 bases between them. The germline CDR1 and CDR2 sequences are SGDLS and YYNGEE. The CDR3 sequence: CASSGGGAMNTEAFF. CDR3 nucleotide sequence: TGTGCCAGCAGCGGGGGGGGGGCGATGAACACTGAAGCTTTCTTT.

CDR3 protein: CASTGGDLNTGELFF. In DNA form, the CDR3 reads TGTGCCAGCACAGGGGGGGACCTGAACACCGGGGAGCTGTTTTTT. V is TRBV27 and J is TRBJ2-2; either TRBD1 or TRBD2 may fit D (7 bases each). The CDR3 covers 15 residues. The V and J ends lost 7 bases and 1 base respectively, with 13 bases between them. Germline V lookup: CDR1 MNHEY, CDR2 SMNVEV (reference sequence).

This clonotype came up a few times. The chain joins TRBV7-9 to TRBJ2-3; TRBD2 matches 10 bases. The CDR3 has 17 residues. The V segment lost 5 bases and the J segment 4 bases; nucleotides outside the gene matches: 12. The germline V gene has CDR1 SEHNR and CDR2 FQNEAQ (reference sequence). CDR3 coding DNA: TGTGCCAGCAGCCCACCCCTAGCGGGAGTAATCGCAGATACGCAGTATTTT. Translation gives CASSPPLAGVIADTQYF.

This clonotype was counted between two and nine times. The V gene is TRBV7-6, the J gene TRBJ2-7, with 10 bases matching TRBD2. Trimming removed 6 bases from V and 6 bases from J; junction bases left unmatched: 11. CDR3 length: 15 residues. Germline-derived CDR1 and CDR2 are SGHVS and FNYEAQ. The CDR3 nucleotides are TGTGCCAGCAGTGACAGCGGGAGGGCCCTCAGCGAGCAGTACTTC. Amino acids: CASSDSGRALSEQYF. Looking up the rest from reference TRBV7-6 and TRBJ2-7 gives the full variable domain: GAGVSQSPRYKVTKRGQDVALRCDPISGHVSLYWYRQALGQGPEFLTYFNYEAQQDKSGLPNDRFSAERPEGSISTLTIQRTEQRDSAMYRCASSDSGRALSEQYFGPGTRLTVT.

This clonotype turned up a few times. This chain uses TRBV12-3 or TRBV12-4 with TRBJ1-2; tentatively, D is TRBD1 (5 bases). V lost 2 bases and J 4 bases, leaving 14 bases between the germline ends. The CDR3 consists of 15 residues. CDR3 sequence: CASSLSTDPTYGYTF. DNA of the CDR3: TGTGCCAGCAGTTTATCGACAGACCCGACCTATGGCTACACCTTC.

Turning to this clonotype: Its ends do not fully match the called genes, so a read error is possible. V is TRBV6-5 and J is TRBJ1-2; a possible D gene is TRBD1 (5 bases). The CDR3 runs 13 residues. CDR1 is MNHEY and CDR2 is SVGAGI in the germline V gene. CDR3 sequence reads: CASSYLGGDGYAF. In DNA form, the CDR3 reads TGTGCCAGCAGTTACTTGGGGGGGGATGGCTACGCCTTC.

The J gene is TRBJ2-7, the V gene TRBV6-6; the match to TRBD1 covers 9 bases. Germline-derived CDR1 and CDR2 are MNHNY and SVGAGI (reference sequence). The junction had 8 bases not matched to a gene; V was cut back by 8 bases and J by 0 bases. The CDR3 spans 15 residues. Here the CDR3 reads CASGRDRVTSYEQYF. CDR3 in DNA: TGTGCCAGCGGCCGGGACAGGGTTACCTCCTACGAGCAGTACTTC.

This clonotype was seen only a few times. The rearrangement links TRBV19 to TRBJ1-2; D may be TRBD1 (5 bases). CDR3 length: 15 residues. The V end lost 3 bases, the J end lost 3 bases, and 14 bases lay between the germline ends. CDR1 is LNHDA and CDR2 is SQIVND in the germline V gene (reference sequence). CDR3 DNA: TGTGCCAGTAGTATGGGGGAGAGGACCCACTATGGCTACACCTTC. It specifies CASSMGERTHYGYTF.

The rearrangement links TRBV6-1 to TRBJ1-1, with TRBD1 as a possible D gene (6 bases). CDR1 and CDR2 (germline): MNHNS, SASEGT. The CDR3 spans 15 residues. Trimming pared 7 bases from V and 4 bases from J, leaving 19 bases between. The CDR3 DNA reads TGTGCCAGCACCATCGACAGGCCCGGCGGCACTGAAGCTTTCTTT. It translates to CASTIDRPGGTEAFF.

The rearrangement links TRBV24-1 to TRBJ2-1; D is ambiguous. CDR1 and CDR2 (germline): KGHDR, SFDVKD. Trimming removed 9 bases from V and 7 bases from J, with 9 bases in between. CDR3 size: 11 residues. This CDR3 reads CATERANEQFF. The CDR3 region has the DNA TGTGCCACCGAAAGGGCAAATGAGCAGTTCTTC.

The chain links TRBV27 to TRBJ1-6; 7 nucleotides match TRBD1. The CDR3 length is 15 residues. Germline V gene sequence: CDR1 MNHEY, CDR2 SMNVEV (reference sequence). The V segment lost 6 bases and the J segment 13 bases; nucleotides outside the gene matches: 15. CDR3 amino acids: CASSALRTGDKPLHF. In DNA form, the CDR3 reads TGTGCCAGCAGCGCACTTCGGACAGGCGATAAGCCCCTCCACTTT.

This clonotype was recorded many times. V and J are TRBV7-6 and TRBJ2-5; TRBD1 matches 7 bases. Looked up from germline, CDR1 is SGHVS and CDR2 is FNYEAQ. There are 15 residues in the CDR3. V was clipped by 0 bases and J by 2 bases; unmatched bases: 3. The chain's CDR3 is CASSLAGQLQETQYF. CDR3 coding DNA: TGTGCCAGCAGCTTAGCGGGACAGCTACAAGAGACCCAGTACTTC.